The 25 T cell receptor beta chains below come from one sample, sequenced in a study of cytomegalovirus exposure and HLA in healthy donors. Primers for the PCR totalled 60 Vbeta and 13 Jbeta. The assay was immunoSEQ multiplex PCR, and TCRdb's table has in-frame clones only and misses some. Among under 55,000 clones listed, around 72% were seen once. Sequenced sample: PBMCs. The receptors derive from a woman in her twenties or thirties in good health and CMV-seronegative.

J is TRBJ1-1 and V is TRBV9; possible D gene TRBD1, 6 bases. The germline V gene has CDR1 SGDLS and CDR2 YYNGEE. With 4 bases removed from V and 5 bases from J, the gap between germline ends came to 12 bases. The CDR3 is made up of 13 amino acids. CDR3: CASSSGVGTEAFF. In nucleotides, the CDR3 is TGTGCCAGCAGCTCAGGGGTGGGAACTGAAGCTTTCTTT.

This chain links TRBV20-1 with TRBJ2-1, with D tentatively TRBD2 (6 bases). CDR1 and CDR2 (germline): DFQATT, SNEGSKA (reference sequence). This CDR3 spans 11 amino acids. V lost 6 bases, J lost 7 bases, and 10 bases lay in between. For the CDR3, the DNA is TGCAGTGCCCCTAGCGTGAATGAGCAGTTCTTC. Its protein is CSAPSVNEQFF.

The V call is TRBV28, the J call TRBJ1-1; TRBD1 might be the D (5 bases). This CDR3 comprises 13 residues. V lost 3 bases and J lost 3, with 8 bases in between. Germline V lookup: CDR1 MDHEN, CDR2 SYDVKM. The CDR3 protein is CASSLKGYTEAFF. CDR3 in DNA: TGTGCCAGCAGTTTGAAGGGGTACACTGAAGCTTTCTTT.

The rearrangement uses TRBV5-1 and TRBJ1-1; D is unclear. The CDR3 extends over 14 amino acids. V shed 0 bases and J shed 1 base, with 7 bases lying between them. Germline V lookup: CDR1 SGHRS, CDR2 YFSETQ. CDR3 coding DNA: TGCGCCAGCAGCTTGGATACAGCGAACACTGAAGCTTTCTTT. It is translated as CASSLDTANTEAFF. The full variable domain, with the rest looked up from reference TRBV5-1 and TRBJ1-1, is KAGVTQTPRYLIKTRGQQVTLSCSPISGHRSVSWYQQTPGQGLQFLFEYFSETQRNKGNFPGRFSGRQFSNSRSEMNVSTLELGDSALYLCASSLDTANTEAFFGQGTRLTVV.

This clone showed up just once. The chain uses TRBV6-1 and TRBJ2-7; 7 bases agree with TRBD2. Germline CDR1 and CDR2: MNHNS and SASEGT. This CDR3 region has 15 residues. The J segment lost 0 bases and the V segment lost 3 bases, leaving 5 bases of the junction unmatched. CDR3 nucleotide sequence: TGTGCCAGCAGTGAGTCGGGAGGAATCTCCTACGAGCAGTACTTC. As protein: CASSESGGISYEQYF.

This chain links TRBV30 with TRBJ2-3; D gene unclear. Germline CDR1 is GTSNPN and CDR2 is SVGIG (reference sequence). CDR3 length: 15 amino acids. Between the trimmed V and J ends, which lost 4 bases and 2 bases, there was a span of 16 bases. CDR3 sequence (DNA): TGTGCCTGGATCCTCCAGGCTTCGGACACAGATACGCAGTATTTT. It encodes CAWILQASDTDTQYF.

This clone was found a few times. The chain joins TRBV2 to TRBJ1-4, with D unclear. With 7 bases removed from V and 8 bases from J, the gap between germline ends came to 11 bases. The CDR3 length is 12 residues. CDR1 and CDR2 (germline): SNHLY, FYNNEI. The CDR3 DNA is TGTGCCAGCATGGTAGTCACCGAAAAACTGTTTTTT. Translating it yields CASMVVTEKLFF.

V usage is TRBV21-1 and J usage is TRBJ1-6; the D call in the table, TRBD1, was not verified against the DNA. TRBV21-1 is designated a pseudogene. This CDR3 has 13 residues. The CDR3 protein is CANSSQGGSPLHF. In DNA, the CDR3 is TGTGCCAACTCCTCCCAGGGCGGTTCACCCCTCCACTTT.

The chain links TRBV13 to TRBJ2-5; D is possibly TRBD2 (5 bases). The CDR3 length is 14 residues. V was cut by 5 bases and J by 5 bases, with 15 bases left in between. CDR1 PRHDT and CDR2 FYEKMQ come from the germline V gene (reference sequence). The CDR3 protein is CASSRTEVMETQYF. The CDR3 region has the DNA TGTGCCAGCAGCCGTACGGAGGTTATGGAGACCCAGTACTTC.

This clone has just one count. The genes are TRBV30 and TRBJ1-4; 7 bases agree with TRBD1. Germline trimming cut 2 bases from V and 8 bases from J; bases unmatched to any gene: 8. Germline CDR1 GTSNPN, CDR2 SVGIG (reference sequence). The CDR3 spans 14 residues. CDR3 sequence: CAWSPGQLKEKLFF. The CDR3 DNA sequence: TGTGCCTGGAGTCCGGGACAGTTAAAGGAAAAACTGTTTTTT.

V and J are TRBV28 and TRBJ2-7, with a weak D call TRBD2 (6 bases). Germline CDR1 is MDHEN and CDR2 is SYDVKM. V lost 4 bases, J lost 0 bases, and 16 bases lay in between. This CDR3 contains 16 residues. CDR3 residues: CASSSAGAGSSYEQYF. In DNA, the CDR3 is TGTGCCAGCAGTTCCGCCGGGGCGGGGAGCTCCTACGAGCAGTACTTC. Filled out from reference TRBV28 and TRBJ2-7, the complete variable domain reads DVKVTQSSRYLVKRTGEKVFLECVQDMDHENMFWYRQDPGLGLRLIYFSYDVKMKEKGDIPEGYSVSREKKERFSLILESASTNQTSMYLCASSSAGAGSSYEQYFGPGTRLTVT.

The chain recombines TRBV15 with TRBJ1-4, with D tentatively TRBD1 (5 bases). The CDR3 has 15 amino acids. V shed 5 bases and J shed 7 bases, with 17 bases lying between them. Germline V gene data show CDR1 as LNHNV and CDR2 as YYDKDF (reference sequence). The CDR3 sequence is CATSLGHTGGEKLFF. In DNA, the CDR3 is TGTGCCACCAGCCTTGGACACACGGGGGGTGAAAAACTGTTTTTT.

This clone was detected only a few times. The V gene is TRBV30, the J gene TRBJ1-2; no clear D gene. The CDR3 is 11 residues long. The germline V gene has CDR1 GTSNPN and CDR2 SVGIG (reference sequence). V shed 2 bases and J shed 4 bases, with 5 bases lying between them. CDR3 nucleotides: TGTGCCTGGAGTATGAGCTATGGCTACACCTTC. Translation: CAWSMSYGYTF.

The chain joins TRBV19 to TRBJ1-2; 8 bases are a match to TRBD1. Germline values: CDR1 LNHDA, CDR2 SQIVND (reference sequence). Unmatched junction bases numbered 3, after V lost 9 bases and J lost 6 bases. The CDR3 sequence is 11 residues long. The CDR3 is CASWTGNGYTF. The CDR3 DNA reads TGTGCCAGCTGGACAGGGAATGGCTACACCTTC. Full variable domain (rest looked up from reference TRBV19 and TRBJ1-2): DGGITQSPKYLFRKEGQNVTLSCEQNLNHDAMYWYRQDPGQGLRLIYYSQIVNDFQKGDIAEGYSVSREKKESFPLTVTSAQKNPTAFYLCASWTGNGYTFGSGTRLTVV.

The V and J genes are TRBV6-1 and TRBJ1-5; 7 bases are a match to TRBD1. Unmatched junction bases numbered 9, after V lost 4 bases and J lost 6 bases. Germline lookup yields CDR1 MNHNS and CDR2 SASEGT. The CDR3 is 15 amino acids. The CDR3, as DNA: TGTGCCAGCAGTGTGACAGGGCGCACGGGTCAGCCCCAGCATTTT. This gives the protein CASSVTGRTGQPQHF.

The gene calls are TRBV6-1 and TRBJ2-7, with a possible D match to TRBD2 (5 bases). Trimming took off 0 bases at V and 0 bases at J, with 9 bases between the two ends. CDR1 and CDR2 from the germline V gene are MNHNS and SASEGT. CDR3 length: 15 residues. Written as DNA, the CDR3 is TGTGCCAGCAGTGAAGCCGGACTCCACTCCTACGAGCAGTACTTC. The encoded protein is CASSEAGLHSYEQYF.

The chain uses TRBV15 and TRBJ2-7, with 7 nucleotides matching TRBD2. The CDR3 has 14 residues. V gave up 0 bases and J gave up 3 bases; unmatched junction bases: 2. Germline CDR1 LNHNV, CDR2 YYDKDF (reference sequence). CDR3: CATSREGGSYEQYF. DNA for the CDR3: TGTGCCACCAGCAGAGAGGGCGGGAGCTACGAGCAGTACTTC.

The chain couples TRBV5-1 to TRBJ1-3, with D maybe TRBD1 (6 bases). This CDR3 spans 15 amino acids. The germline CDR1 and CDR2 sequences are SGHRS and YFSETQ. V dropped 0 bases and J dropped 1 base, with 8 bases sitting between them. CDR3 DNA sequence: TGCGCCAGCAGCTTGGCCGGACAGTCTGGAAACACCATATATTTT. As protein: CASSLAGQSGNTIYF.

The gene calls are TRBV5-1 and TRBJ2-7, with D tentatively TRBD2 (5 bases). V lost 4 bases, J lost 5 bases, and 16 bases lay in between. In germline, CDR1 is SGHRS, CDR2 YFSETQ. CDR3 length: 14 residues. CDR3 residues: CASSLPEGVNEQYF. As DNA, the CDR3 is TGCGCCAGCAGCCTCCCTGAGGGAGTAAACGAGCAGTACTTC. Drawing the rest from reference TRBV5-1 and TRBJ2-7, the complete variable domain is KAGVTQTPRYLIKTRGQQVTLSCSPISGHRSVSWYQQTPGQGLQFLFEYFSETQRNKGNFPGRFSGRQFSNSRSEMNVSTLELGDSALYLCASSLPEGVNEQYFGPGTRLTVT.

The chain joins TRBV5-1 to TRBJ2-5, with 7 bases fitting TRBD1. The V gene end was trimmed by 7 bases and the J gene end by 2 bases; junction bases not matched to a gene: 8. This CDR3 comprises 14 residues. The germline CDR1 and CDR2 sequences are SGHRS and YFSETQ. In DNA, the CDR3 is TGCGCCAGCCAGCTTGGGACAGCACAAGAGACCCAGTACTTC. It is translated as CASQLGTAQETQYF.

This chain uses TRBV19 with TRBJ1-2, with D perhaps matching TRBD1 (5 bases). The germline V gene encodes CDR1 LNHDA and CDR2 SQIVND (reference sequence). The CDR3 totals 13 residues. Trimming removed 3 bases from V and 2 bases from J, with 7 bases in between. Here the CDR3 reads CASSIRQNYGYTF. Here the CDR3 DNA reads TGTGCCAGTAGTATTAGACAGAACTATGGCTACACCTTC.

The chain employs TRBV28 and TRBJ1-2, with D possibly being TRBD1 (5 bases). The CDR3 has 14 residues. Germline CDR1 is MDHEN and CDR2 is SYDVKM. V lost 2 bases, J lost 0 bases, and 7 bases lay in between. CDR3 residues: CASSLGGANYGYTF. The CDR3 nucleotides are TGTGCCAGCAGTTTAGGAGGGGCTAACTATGGCTACACCTTC.

The V gene is TRBV7-9, the J gene TRBJ2-3; perhaps TRBD1 as D (6 bases). This CDR3 has 19 residues. CDR1 and CDR2 (germline): SEHNR, FQNEAQ (reference sequence). Trimming left V 6 bases short and J 5 bases short, with 30 bases between. The CDR3 loop is CASRLKGPRQDGVGDTQYF. The CDR3 bases are TGTGCCAGCAGATTAAAGGGGCCTAGACAGGACGGGGTTGGAGATACGCAGTATTTT.

The chain has TRBV4-1 and TRBJ1-1, with TRBD1 matching 7 bases. This CDR3 spans 17 amino acids. V was pared by 1 base and J by 1 base, with 9 bases of the junction left unmatched. Germline assignment: CDR1 MGHRA and CDR2 YSYEKL. The CDR3 region is CASSQVRWAGGNTEAFF. As DNA, the CDR3 is TGCGCCAGCAGCCAAGTCCGCTGGGCAGGGGGGAACACTGAAGCTTTCTTT.

The CDR3 region is CASSPLGKETQYF. The CDR3 bases are TGTGCCAGCTCACCCCTAGGAAAAGAGACCCAGTACTTC. This chain connects TRBV18 to TRBJ2-5, with D unclear. The V gene's germline CDR1 is KGHSH and CDR2 LQKENI. CDR3 size: 13 residues. Trimming removed 3 bases at V and 3 bases at J, with 8 bases between. Supplemented by reference TRBV18 and TRBJ2-5, the full variable domain reads NAGVMQNPRHLVRRRGQEARLRCSPMKGHSHVYWYRQLPEEGLKFMVYLQKENIIDESGMPKERFSAEFPKEGPSILRIQQVVRGDSAAYFCASSPLGKETQYFGPGTRLLVL.